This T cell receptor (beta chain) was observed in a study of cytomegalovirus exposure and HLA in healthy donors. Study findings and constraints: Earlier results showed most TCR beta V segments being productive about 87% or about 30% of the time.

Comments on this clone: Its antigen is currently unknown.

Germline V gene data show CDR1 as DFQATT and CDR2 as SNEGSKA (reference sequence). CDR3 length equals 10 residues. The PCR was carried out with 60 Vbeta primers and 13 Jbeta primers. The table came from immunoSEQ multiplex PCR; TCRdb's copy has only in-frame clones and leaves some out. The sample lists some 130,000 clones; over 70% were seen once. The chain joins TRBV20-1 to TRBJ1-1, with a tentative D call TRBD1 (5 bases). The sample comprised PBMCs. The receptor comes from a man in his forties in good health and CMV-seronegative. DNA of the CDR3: TGCAGCGGGGGTAGGTCTGAAGCTTTCTTT. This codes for CSGGRSEAFF.